The 6 T cell receptor beta chains below come from one sample, sequenced in a study of T cells in Graves' hyperthyroidism and ophthalmopathy. TCR beta CDR3 sequences were amplified from RNA transcripts. In the first-round RT-PCR of the TCR CDR3, the HTBI primer set was used. TCRdb re-derived calls from the multiplex PCR reads in MiXCR, one entry per CDR3 protein. The table records around 440,000 distinct CDR3 sequences, 15% to 19% of them present only once. The sample comprised blood. These receptors came from a woman under 30 with Graves' hyperthyroidism.

The rearrangement links TRBV6-1 to TRBJ1-5; TRBD1 is a possible D gene (6 bases). The germline gives CDR1 MNHNS, CDR2 SASEGT. The V and J ends lost 4 bases and 2 bases respectively, with 15 bases between them. There are 16 residues in the CDR3. The CDR3 nucleotides are TGTGCCAGCAGTGGACTAGGGGGAAGCGGCAATCAGCCCCAGCATTTT. Translation gives CASSGLGGSGNQPQHF.

This clonotype has a count of ten or more. The chain couples TRBV20-1 to TRBJ1-4, with a tentative D call TRBD1 (6 bases). V shed 2 bases and J shed 4 bases, with 14 bases lying between them. In germline, CDR1 is DFQATT, CDR2 SNEGSKA (reference sequence). The CDR3 covers 15 residues. The CDR3 here is CSARPPTGVNEKLFF. CDR3 sequence (DNA): TGCAGTGCTAGACCTCCGACAGGCGTTAATGAAAAACTGTTTTTT.

This clonotype was observed many times. The chain employs TRBV2 and TRBJ1-5; D might be TRBD1 (5 bases). The germline gives CDR1 SNHLY, CDR2 FYNNEI. CDR3 length: 13 amino acids. V was shortened by 2 bases and J by 6 bases, with 8 bases between the two germline ends. For the CDR3, the DNA is TGTGCCAGCAGTGAACGTGGGGGTCAGCCCCAGCATTTT. Protein product: CASSERGGQPQHF.

The chain is built from TRBV12-3 or TRBV12-4 and TRBJ1-2; 12 bases map to TRBD1. There are 16 residues in the CDR3. V lost 6 bases, J lost 3 bases, and 8 bases stayed unmatched. CDR3 loop: CASSLGTGGADYGYTF. The CDR3 DNA follows: TGTGCCAGCAGCCTTGGGACAGGGGGCGCAGACTATGGCTACACCTTC.

The V and J genes are TRBV6-1 and TRBJ2-7, with 7 bases matching TRBD2. V shed 11 bases and J 1 base; nucleotides not matched to a gene: 14. The germline V gene encodes CDR1 MNHNS and CDR2 SASEGT. The CDR3 is made up of 15 amino acids. CDR3 region: CAGRPSLAVSYEQYF. The DNA for the CDR3 is TGTGCCGGACGGCCGAGCCTAGCGGTATCCTACGAGCAGTACTTC.

About this clonotype: One end of the junction fails to match germline, which may point to a read error. V gene TRBV5-6 combines with J gene TRBJ1-3; the D gene is possibly TRBD1 (5 bases). CDR1 is SGHDT and CDR2 is YYEEEE in the germline V gene. The CDR3 is made up of 14 amino acids. The CDR3 DNA sequence: TGTACCAGCCGGGGCAGGGACTCTGGAAACACCATATATTTT. Translation gives CTSRGRDSGNTIYF.